This T cell receptor beta chain comes out of a study of OX40 agonist ivuxolimab in advanced cancers. As for the study in general: Patients were dosed intravenously with ivuxolimab at 0.01 to 10 mg/kg every 2 weeks. General study results and limits: Both CD4+ and CD8+ T cell populations in blood had undergone clonal expansion by week 6 at 0.1 to 3.0 mg/kg. Clonal expansion in partial responders at 0.1-3.0 mg/kg ranked among the lowest. CD4+ T cells averaged fewer expanded clones than CD8+ T cells.

On this clone itself: As yet, its antigen is unknown.

Data came from immunoSEQ multiplex PCR; TCRdb stores just in-frame clones and leaves some out. The sample lists tens of thousands of clones; around 82% were seen once. This CDR3 has 14 amino acids. The germline V gene encodes CDR1 MNHNY and CDR2 SVGAGI (reference sequence). V trimming: 4 bases; J trimming: 4 bases; junction bases outside the gene matches: 3. The specimen comprised CD4+ or CD8+ T cells sorted from blood, sampled in a trial of the OX40 agonist ivuxolimab. This receptor was identified in an adult with an advanced solid tumor such as melanoma, head and neck, liver or kidney cancer. This chain links TRBV6-6 with TRBJ1-4; 7 nucleotides line up with TRBD1. CDR3 bases: TGTGCCAGCAGTTCAGGGGGGCTTAATGAAAAACTGTTTTTT. Its translation: CASSSGGLNEKLFF.